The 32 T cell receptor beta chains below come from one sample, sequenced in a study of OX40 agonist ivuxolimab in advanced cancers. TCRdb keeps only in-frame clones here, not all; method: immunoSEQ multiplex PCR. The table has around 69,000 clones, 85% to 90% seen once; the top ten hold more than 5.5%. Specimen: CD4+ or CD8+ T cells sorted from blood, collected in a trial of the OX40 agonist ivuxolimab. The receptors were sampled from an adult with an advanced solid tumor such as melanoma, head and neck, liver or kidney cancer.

CDR3 sequence (DNA): TGTGCCAGCAGCCGACCTGGGGCCAACGTCCTGACTTTC. Translated, it gives CASSRPGANVLTF. The gene calls are TRBV6-6 and TRBJ2-6, with unresolved D. The V and J ends lost 6 bases and 2 bases respectively, with 5 bases between them. Germline assignment: CDR1 MNHNY and CDR2 SVGAGI (reference sequence). The CDR3 runs to 13 residues.

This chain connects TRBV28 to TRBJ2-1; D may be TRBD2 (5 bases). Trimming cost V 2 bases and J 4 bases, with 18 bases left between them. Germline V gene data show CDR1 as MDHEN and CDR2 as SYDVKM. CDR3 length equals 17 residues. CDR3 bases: TGTGCCAGCAGTTTAGCCCGAACGGGGAAGTGGTACAATGAGCAGTTCTTC. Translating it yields CASSLARTGKWYNEQFF.

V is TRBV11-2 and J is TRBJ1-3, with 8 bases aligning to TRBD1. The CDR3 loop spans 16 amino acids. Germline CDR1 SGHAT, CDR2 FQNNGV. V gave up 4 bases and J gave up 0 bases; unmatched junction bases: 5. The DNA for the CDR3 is TGTGCCAGCAGCTACGACAGGGGCCTCTCTGGAAACACCATATATTTT. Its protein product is CASSYDRGLSGNTIYF. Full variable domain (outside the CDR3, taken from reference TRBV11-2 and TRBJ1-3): EAGVAQSPRYKIIEKRQSVAFWCNPISGHATLYWYQQILGQGPKLLIQFQNNGVVDDSQLPKDRFSAERLKGVDSTLKIQPAKLEDSAVYLCASSYDRGLSGNTIYFGEGSWLTVV.

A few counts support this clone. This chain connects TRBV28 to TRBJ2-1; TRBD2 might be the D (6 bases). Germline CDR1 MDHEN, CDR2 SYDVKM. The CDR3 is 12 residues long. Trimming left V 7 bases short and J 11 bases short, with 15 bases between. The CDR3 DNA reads TGTGCCAGCACCCCACCCCGGGGGAAGCAGTTCTTC. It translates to CASTPPRGKQFF.

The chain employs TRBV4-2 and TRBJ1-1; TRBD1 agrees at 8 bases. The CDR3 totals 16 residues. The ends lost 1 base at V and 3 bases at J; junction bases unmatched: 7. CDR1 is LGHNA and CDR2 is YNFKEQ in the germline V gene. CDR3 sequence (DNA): TGTGCCAGCAGCCAAGGAACTGGGACAGGCGACACTGAAGCTTTCTTT. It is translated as CASSQGTGTGDTEAFF.

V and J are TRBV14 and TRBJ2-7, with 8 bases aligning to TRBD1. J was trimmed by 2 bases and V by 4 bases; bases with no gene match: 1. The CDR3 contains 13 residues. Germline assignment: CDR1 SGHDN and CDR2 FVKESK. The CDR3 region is CASSRDRPYEQYF. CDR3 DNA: TGTGCCAGCAGCCGGGACAGGCCCTACGAGCAGTACTTC.

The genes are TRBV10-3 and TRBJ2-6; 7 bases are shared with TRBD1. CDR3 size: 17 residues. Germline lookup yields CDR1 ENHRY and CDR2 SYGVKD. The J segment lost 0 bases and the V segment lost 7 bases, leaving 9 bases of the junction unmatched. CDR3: CAITETGMGSGANVLTF. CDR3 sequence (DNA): TGTGCCATCACCGAGACAGGGATGGGCTCTGGGGCCAACGTCCTGACTTTC.

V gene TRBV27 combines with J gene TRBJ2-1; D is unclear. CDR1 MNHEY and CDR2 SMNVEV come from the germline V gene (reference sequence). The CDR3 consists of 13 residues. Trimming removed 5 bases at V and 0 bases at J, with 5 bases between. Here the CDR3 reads CASSQSSYNEQFF. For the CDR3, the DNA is TGTGCCAGCAGTCAGAGCTCCTACAATGAGCAGTTCTTC.

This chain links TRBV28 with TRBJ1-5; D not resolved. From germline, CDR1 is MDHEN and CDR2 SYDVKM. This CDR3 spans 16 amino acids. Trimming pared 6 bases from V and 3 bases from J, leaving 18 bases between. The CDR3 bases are TGTGCCAGCAGGCCTGGGCGGCTCAGCTTCAATCAGCCCCAGCATTTT. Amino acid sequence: CASRPGRLSFNQPQHF.

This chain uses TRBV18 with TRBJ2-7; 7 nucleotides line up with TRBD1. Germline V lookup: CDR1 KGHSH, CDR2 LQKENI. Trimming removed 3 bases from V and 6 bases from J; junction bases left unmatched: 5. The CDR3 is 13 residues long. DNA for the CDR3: TGTGCCAGCTCACCCGGGACAGCCTTCGAGCAGTACTTC. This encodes CASSPGTAFEQYF. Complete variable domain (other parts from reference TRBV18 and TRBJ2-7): NAGVMQNPRHLVRRRGQEARLRCSPMKGHSHVYWYRQLPEEGLKFMVYLQKENIIDESGMPKERFSAEFPKEGPSILRIQQVVRGDSAAYFCASSPGTAFEQYFGPGTRLTVT.

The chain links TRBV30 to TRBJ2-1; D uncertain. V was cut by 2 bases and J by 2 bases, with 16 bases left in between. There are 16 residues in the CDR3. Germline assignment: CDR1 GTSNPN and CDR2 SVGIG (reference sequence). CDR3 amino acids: CAWSKRMRPAYNEQFF. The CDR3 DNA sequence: TGTGCCTGGAGTAAAAGGATGCGCCCTGCCTACAATGAGCAGTTCTTC. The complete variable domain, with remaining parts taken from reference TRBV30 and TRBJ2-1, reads SQTIHQWPATLVQPVGSPLSLECTVEGTSNPNLYWYRQAAGRGLQLLFYSVGIGQISSEVPQNLSASRPQDRQFILSSKKLLLSDSGFYLCAWSKRMRPAYNEQFFGPGTRLTVL.

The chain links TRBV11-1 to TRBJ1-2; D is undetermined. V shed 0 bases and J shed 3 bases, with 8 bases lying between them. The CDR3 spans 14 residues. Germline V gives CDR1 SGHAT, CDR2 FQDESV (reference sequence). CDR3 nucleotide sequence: TGTGCCAGCAGCTTAGCGGGGAACTACTATGGCTACACCTTC. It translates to CASSLAGNYYGYTF.

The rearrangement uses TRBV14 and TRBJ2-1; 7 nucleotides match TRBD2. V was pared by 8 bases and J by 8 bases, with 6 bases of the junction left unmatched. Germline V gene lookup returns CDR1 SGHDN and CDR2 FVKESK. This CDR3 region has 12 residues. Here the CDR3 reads CASSAGRDEQFF. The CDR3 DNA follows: TGTGCCAGCTCAGCGGGGAGAGATGAGCAGTTCTTC.

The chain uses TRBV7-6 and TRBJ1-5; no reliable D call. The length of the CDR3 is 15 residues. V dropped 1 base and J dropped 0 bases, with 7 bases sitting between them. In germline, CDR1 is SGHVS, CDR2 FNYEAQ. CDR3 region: CASSLESASNQPQHF. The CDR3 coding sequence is TGTGCCAGCAGCTTAGAGTCGGCTAGCAATCAGCCCCAGCATTTT. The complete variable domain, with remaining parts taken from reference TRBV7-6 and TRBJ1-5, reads GAGVSQSPRYKVTKRGQDVALRCDPISGHVSLYWYRQALGQGPEFLTYFNYEAQQDKSGLPNDRFSAERPEGSISTLTIQRTEQRDSAMYRCASSLESASNQPQHFGDGTRLSIL.

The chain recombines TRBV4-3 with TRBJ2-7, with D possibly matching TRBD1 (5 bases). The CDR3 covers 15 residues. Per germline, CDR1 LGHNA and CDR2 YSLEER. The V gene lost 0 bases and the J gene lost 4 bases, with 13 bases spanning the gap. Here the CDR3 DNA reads TGCGCCAGCAGCCAAGATCCTACAGGTCTGTACGAGCAGTACTTC. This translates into CASSQDPTGLYEQYF.

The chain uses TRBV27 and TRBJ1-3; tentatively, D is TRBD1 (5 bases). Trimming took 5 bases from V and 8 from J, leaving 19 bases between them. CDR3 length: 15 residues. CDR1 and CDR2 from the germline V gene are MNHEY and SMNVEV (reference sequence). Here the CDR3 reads CASSPDRALGDTIYF. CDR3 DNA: TGTGCCAGCAGTCCCGACAGAGCCTTAGGGGACACCATATATTTT.

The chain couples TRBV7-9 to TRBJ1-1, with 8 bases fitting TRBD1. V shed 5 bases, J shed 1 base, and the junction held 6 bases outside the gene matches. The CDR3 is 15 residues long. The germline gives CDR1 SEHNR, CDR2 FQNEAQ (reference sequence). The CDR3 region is CASSQPDRGNTEAFF. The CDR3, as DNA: TGTGCCAGCAGCCAGCCCGACAGGGGGAACACTGAAGCTTTCTTT. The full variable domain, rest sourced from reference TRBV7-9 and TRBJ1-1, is DTGVSQNPRHKITKRGQNVTFRCDPISEHNRLYWYRQTLGQGPEFLTYFQNEAQLEKSRLLSDRFSAERPKGSFSTLEIQRTEQGDSAMYLCASSQPDRGNTEAFFGQGTRLTVV.

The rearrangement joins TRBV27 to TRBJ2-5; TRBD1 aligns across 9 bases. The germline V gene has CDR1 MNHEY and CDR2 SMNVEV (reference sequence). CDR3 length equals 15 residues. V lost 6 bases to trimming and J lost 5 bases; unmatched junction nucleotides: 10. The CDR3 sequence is CASRNRDRDGETQYF. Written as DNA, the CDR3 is TGTGCCAGCAGAAACCGGGACAGGGACGGGGAGACCCAGTACTTC.

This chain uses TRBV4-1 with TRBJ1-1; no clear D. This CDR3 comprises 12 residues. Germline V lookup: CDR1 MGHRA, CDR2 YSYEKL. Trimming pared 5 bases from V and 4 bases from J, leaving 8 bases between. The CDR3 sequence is CASSALGTEAFF. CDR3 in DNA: TGCGCCAGCAGCGCCCTTGGCACTGAAGCTTTCTTT.

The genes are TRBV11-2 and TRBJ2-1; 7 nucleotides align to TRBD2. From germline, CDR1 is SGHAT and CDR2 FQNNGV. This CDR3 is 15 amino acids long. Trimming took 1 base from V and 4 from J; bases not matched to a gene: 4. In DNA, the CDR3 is TGTGCCAGCAGCTTAGGGGCTAGCGGATACAATGAGCAGTTCTTC. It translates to CASSLGASGYNEQFF. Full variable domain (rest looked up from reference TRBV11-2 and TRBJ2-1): EAGVAQSPRYKIIEKRQSVAFWCNPISGHATLYWYQQILGQGPKLLIQFQNNGVVDDSQLPKDRFSAERLKGVDSTLKIQPAKLEDSAVYLCASSLGASGYNEQFFGPGTRLTVL.

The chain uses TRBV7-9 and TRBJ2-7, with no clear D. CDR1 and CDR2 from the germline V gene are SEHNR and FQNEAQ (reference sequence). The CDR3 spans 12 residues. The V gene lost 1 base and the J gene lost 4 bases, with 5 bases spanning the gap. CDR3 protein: CASSLGVYEQYF. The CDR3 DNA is TGTGCCAGCAGCTTAGGAGTATACGAGCAGTACTTC.

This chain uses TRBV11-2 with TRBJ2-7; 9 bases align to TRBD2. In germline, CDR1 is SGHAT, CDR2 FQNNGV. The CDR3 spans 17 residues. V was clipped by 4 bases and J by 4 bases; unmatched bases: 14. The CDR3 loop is CASSSDSTGLAFYEQYF. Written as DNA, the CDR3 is TGTGCCAGCAGCTCAGACTCCACGGGACTAGCATTTTACGAGCAGTACTTC.

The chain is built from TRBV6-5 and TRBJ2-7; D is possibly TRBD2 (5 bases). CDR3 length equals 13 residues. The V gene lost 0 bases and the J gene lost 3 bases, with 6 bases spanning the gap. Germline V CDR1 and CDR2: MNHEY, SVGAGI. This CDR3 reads CASSYSDFYEQYF. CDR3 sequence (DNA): TGTGCCAGCAGTTACTCGGACTTCTACGAGCAGTACTTC.

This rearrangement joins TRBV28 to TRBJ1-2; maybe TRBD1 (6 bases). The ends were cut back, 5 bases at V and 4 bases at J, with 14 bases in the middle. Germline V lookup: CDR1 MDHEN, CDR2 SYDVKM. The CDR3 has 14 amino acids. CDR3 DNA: TGTGCCAGCAGTCCTTGGGGGGCTTCCTATGGCTACACCTTC. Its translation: CASSPWGASYGYTF.

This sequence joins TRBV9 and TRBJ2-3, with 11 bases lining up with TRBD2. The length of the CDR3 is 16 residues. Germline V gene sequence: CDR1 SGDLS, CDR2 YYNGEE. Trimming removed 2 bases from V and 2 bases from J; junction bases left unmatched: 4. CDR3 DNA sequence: TGTGCCAGCAGCGTGGGGACTAGCGGATACACAGATACGCAGTATTTT. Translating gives CASSVGTSGYTDTQYF.

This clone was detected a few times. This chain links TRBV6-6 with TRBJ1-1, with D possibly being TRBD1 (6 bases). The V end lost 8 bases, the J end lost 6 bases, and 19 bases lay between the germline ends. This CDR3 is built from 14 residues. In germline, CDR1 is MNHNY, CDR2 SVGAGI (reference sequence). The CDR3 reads CASGMKQGIPEAFF. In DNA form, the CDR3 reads TGTGCCAGCGGGATGAAACAGGGAATCCCTGAAGCTTTCTTT.

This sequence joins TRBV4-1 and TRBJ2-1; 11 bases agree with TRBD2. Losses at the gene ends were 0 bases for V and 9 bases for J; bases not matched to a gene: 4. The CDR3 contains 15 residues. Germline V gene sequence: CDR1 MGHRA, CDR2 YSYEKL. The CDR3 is CASSQDRTSGFEQFF. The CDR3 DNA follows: TGCGCCAGCAGCCAAGATCGGACTAGCGGGTTTGAGCAGTTCTTC.

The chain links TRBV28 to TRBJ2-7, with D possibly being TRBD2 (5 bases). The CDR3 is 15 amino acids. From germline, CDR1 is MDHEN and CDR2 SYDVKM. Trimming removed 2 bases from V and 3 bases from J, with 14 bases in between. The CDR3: CASSLNGGRHYEQYF. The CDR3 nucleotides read TGTGCCAGCAGTTTAAACGGAGGTCGGCACTACGAGCAGTACTTC.

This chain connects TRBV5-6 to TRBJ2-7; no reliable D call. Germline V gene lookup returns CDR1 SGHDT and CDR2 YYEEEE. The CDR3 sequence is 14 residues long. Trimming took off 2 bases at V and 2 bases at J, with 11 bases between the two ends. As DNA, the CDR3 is TGTGCCAGCAGCTTACGAAACAGCCCCTACGAGCAGTACTTC. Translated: CASSLRNSPYEQYF. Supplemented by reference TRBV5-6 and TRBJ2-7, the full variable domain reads DAGVTQSPTHLIKTRGQQVTLRCSPKSGHDTVSWYQQALGQGPQFIFQYYEEEERQRGNFPDRFSGHQFPNYSSELNVNALLLGDSALYLCASSLRNSPYEQYFGPGTRLTVT.

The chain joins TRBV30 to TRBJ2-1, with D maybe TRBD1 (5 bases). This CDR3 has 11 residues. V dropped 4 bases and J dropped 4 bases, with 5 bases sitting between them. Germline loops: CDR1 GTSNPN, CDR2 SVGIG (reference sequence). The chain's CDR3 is CAWTGYNEQFF. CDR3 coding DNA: TGTGCCTGGACAGGGTACAATGAGCAGTTCTTC. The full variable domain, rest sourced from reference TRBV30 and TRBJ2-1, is SQTIHQWPATLVQPVGSPLSLECTVEGTSNPNLYWYRQAAGRGLQLLFYSVGIGQISSEVPQNLSASRPQDRQFILSSKKLLLSDSGFYLCAWTGYNEQFFGPGTRLTVL.

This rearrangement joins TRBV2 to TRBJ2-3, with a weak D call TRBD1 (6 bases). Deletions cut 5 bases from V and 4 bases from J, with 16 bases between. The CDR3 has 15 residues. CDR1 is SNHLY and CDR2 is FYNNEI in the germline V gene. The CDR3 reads CASSPGTTVPDTQYF. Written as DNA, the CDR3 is TGTGCCAGCAGTCCCGGGACAACTGTCCCAGATACGCAGTATTTT.

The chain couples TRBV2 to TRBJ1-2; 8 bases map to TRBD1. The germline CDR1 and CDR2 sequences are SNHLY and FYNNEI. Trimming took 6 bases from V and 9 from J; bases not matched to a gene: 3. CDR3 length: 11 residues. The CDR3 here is CASSWDRSYTF. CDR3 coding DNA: TGTGCCAGCAGCTGGGACAGGAGCTACACCTTC.